These 32 T cell receptor beta chains originate from one sample sequenced in a study of blood T cell repertoires in COVID-19. Only in-frame clones appear in the TCRdb table, and some are missing; sequencing was by immunoSEQ multiplex PCR. Among nearly 200,000 clones listed, about 80% were seen once. Source material: PBMCs or T cells enriched from blood (not recorded which). The receptors were gathered from a man aged 35 to 55 who had recovered from COVID-19.

This chain uses TRBV3-1 (or the pseudogene TRBV3-2) with TRBJ1-5; no firm D call. The germline V and J ends were trimmed by 1 base and 9 bases, with 13 bases remaining between them. Germline V gives CDR1 LGHDT, CDR2 YNNKEL (reference sequence). The CDR3 spans 14 residues. Written as DNA, the CDR3 is TGTGCCAGCAGCCAAGTCCCTCGAGTGATGCCCCAGCATTTT. Translation: CASSQVPRVMPQHF.

The chain joins TRBV7-2 to TRBJ1-2, with a weak D call TRBD1 (5 bases). The germline V and J ends were trimmed by 0 bases and 5 bases, with 13 bases remaining between them. Germline lookup yields CDR1 SGHTA and CDR2 FQGNSA. The CDR3 consists of 15 residues. CDR3 DNA: TGTGCCAGCAGCTTAGCGGAAGGGGCGGGATATGGCTACACCTTC. Encoded protein: CASSLAEGAGYGYTF. Complete variable domain (other parts from reference TRBV7-2 and TRBJ1-2): GAGVSQSPSNKVTEKGKDVELRCDPISGHTALYWYRQSLGQGLEFLIYFQGNSAPDKSGLPSDRFSAERTGGSVSTLTIQRTQQEDSAVYLCASSLAEGAGYGYTFGSGTRLTVV.

The rearrangement links TRBV18 to TRBJ1-4, with D hard to call. The CDR3 has 13 amino acids. The germline CDR1 and CDR2 sequences are KGHSH and LQKENI. The germline V and J ends were trimmed by 4 bases and 5 bases, with 8 bases remaining between them. CDR3 coding DNA: TGTGCCAGCTCACAACAGAGAAATGAAAAACTGTTTTTT. This codes for CASSQQRNEKLFF. The full variable domain, its missing parts supplied by reference TRBV18 and TRBJ1-4, is NAGVMQNPRHLVRRRGQEARLRCSPMKGHSHVYWYRQLPEEGLKFMVYLQKENIIDESGMPKERFSAEFPKEGPSILRIQQVVRGDSAAYFCASSQQRNEKLFFGSGTQLSVL.

The rearrangement joins TRBV10-3 to TRBJ2-6; no firm D call. The germline gives CDR1 ENHRY, CDR2 SYGVKD. This CDR3 contains 14 residues. Trimming pared 4 bases from V and 0 bases from J, leaving 4 bases between. CDR3 residues: CAISGDSGANVLTF. The CDR3 nucleotides are TGTGCCATCAGTGGAGACTCTGGGGCCAACGTCCTGACTTTC.

This clone was observed a single time. This chain joins TRBV10-3 and TRBJ1-1; D is perhaps TRBD1 (6 bases). CDR1 ENHRY and CDR2 SYGVKD come from the germline V gene. This CDR3 has 12 residues. Trimming pared 5 bases from V and 8 bases from J, leaving 12 bases between. The CDR3 nucleotides read TGTGCCATCAGTTTCAGGGGAGACGAAGCTTTCTTT. As protein: CAISFRGDEAFF.

This chain links TRBV2 with TRBJ2-3, with a weak D call TRBD2 (5 bases). The V gene lost 0 bases and the J gene lost 6 bases, with 7 bases spanning the gap. CDR1 SNHLY and CDR2 FYNNEI come from the germline V gene. The CDR3 length is 13 residues. CDR3 nucleotides: TGTGCCAGCAGTGAAGCGGAGGTGGATACGCAGTATTTT. Translating it yields CASSEAEVDTQYF. Full variable domain (remainder filled in from reference TRBV2 and TRBJ2-3): EPEVTQTPSHQVTQMGQEVILRCVPISNHLYFYWYRQILGQKVEFLVSFYNNEISEKSEIFDDQFSVERPDGSNFTLKIRSTKLEDSAMYFCASSEAEVDTQYFGPGTRLTVL.

The chain is built from TRBV29-1 and TRBJ2-7; 7 bases fit TRBD1. Germline loops: CDR1 SQVTM, CDR2 ANQGSEA. J was trimmed by 3 bases and V by 7 bases; bases with no gene match: 3. The length of the CDR3 is 11 residues. CDR3 sequence reads: CSARDSYEQYF. The CDR3 nucleotides are TGCAGCGCCAGGGACAGCTACGAGCAGTACTTC.

V and J are TRBV5-1 and TRBJ1-1; TRBD1 agrees at 9 bases. This CDR3 has 19 residues. The junction had 17 bases not matched to a gene; V was cut back by 5 bases and J by 0 bases. Per germline, CDR1 SGHRS and CDR2 YFSETQ. CDR3 loop: CASREVGATGGIMNTEAFF. The CDR3 bases are TGCGCCAGCAGAGAGGTAGGGGCGACAGGGGGGATCATGAACACTGAAGCTTTCTTT.

This clone turned up a few times. The V call is TRBV4-1, the J call TRBJ1-1, with 10 positions matching TRBD1. CDR3 length equals 14 residues. Germline values: CDR1 MGHRA, CDR2 YSYEKL. V gave up 8 bases and J gave up 5 bases; unmatched junction bases: 8. The CDR3 here is CASRGTGEPTEAFF. The DNA of the CDR3 is TGCGCCAGCCGCGGGACAGGGGAGCCAACTGAAGCTTTCTTT.

Here the CDR3 reads CAISESGHSNQPQHF. Here the CDR3 DNA reads TGTGCCATCAGTGAGTCGGGACATAGCAATCAGCCCCAGCATTTT. The chain has TRBV10-3 and TRBJ1-5, with TRBD1 as a possible D gene (6 bases). Germline lookup yields CDR1 ENHRY and CDR2 SYGVKD. The CDR3 sequence is 15 residues long. V dropped 0 bases and J dropped 0 bases, with 6 bases sitting between them.

This chain uses TRBV28 with TRBJ1-1, with no clear D. The length of the CDR3 is 12 residues. Germline assignment: CDR1 MDHEN and CDR2 SYDVKM. The V and J ends lost 6 bases and 1 base respectively, with 6 bases between them. CDR3 loop: CASRRRNTEAFF. CDR3 DNA sequence: TGTGCCAGCAGGCGGAGGAACACTGAAGCTTTCTTT.

CDR3 loop: CASSRDGTSENIQYF. CDR3 sequence (DNA): TGCGCCAGCAGCCGGGATGGGACTAGCGAAAACATTCAGTACTTC. The chain is built from TRBV5-1 and TRBJ2-4, with 10 bases that match TRBD2. Trimming took 4 bases from V and 5 from J; bases not matched to a gene: 6. Per the germline V gene, CDR1 is SGHRS and CDR2 is YFSETQ. This CDR3 has 15 amino acids.

This rearrangement joins TRBV5-1 to TRBJ1-1; D gene uncertain. Germline assignment: CDR1 SGHRS and CDR2 YFSETQ. The CDR3 covers 14 residues. Between the trimmed V and J ends, which lost 4 bases and 4 bases, there was a span of 14 bases. The CDR3 DNA is TGCGCCAGCAGCCGGGGTGGGGATGCCACTGAAGCTTTCTTT. Residues: CASSRGGDATEAFF.

This clone was seen only once. The gene calls are TRBV24-1 and TRBJ2-3; possible D gene TRBD2, 7 bases. In germline, CDR1 is KGHDR, CDR2 SFDVKD. The CDR3 totals 17 residues. V was clipped by 6 bases and J by 2 bases, with 20 bases between them. CDR3 sequence reads: CATSPLGGQGHTDTQYF. As DNA, the CDR3 is TGTGCCACCAGTCCTCTGGGGGGGCAGGGTCACACAGATACGCAGTATTTT.

With regard to this clone: Different DNA sequences within this sample yield the same CDR3. The J gene is TRBJ1-6, the V gene TRBV19; TRBD1 matches 11 bases. The V gene end was trimmed by 3 bases and the J gene end by 8 bases; junction bases not matched to a gene: 6. The germline V gene has CDR1 LNHDA and CDR2 SQIVND (reference sequence). The CDR3 is 16 residues long. In DNA form, the CDR3 reads TGTGCCAGTAGTATCAGGACAGGGGGCGTGGATTCACCCCTCCACTTT. Protein sequence: CASSIRTGGVDSPLHF. The full variable domain, rest sourced from reference TRBV19 and TRBJ1-6, is DGGITQSPKYLFRKEGQNVTLSCEQNLNHDAMYWYRQDPGQGLRLIYYSQIVNDFQKGDIAEGYSVSREKKESFPLTVTSAQKNPTAFYLCASSIRTGGVDSPLHFGNGTRLTVT.

The rearrangement uses TRBV7-9 and TRBJ1-1; no reliable D call. Trimming stripped 1 base from V and 4 bases from J, with 13 bases between. The CDR3 contains 15 residues. CDR1 and CDR2 (germline): SEHNR, FQNEAQ (reference sequence). CDR3 DNA: TGTGCCAGCAGCTTAGATTGGGAGATGAGCACTGAAGCTTTCTTT. Its protein is CASSLDWEMSTEAFF.

This clone was seen more than once but under ten times. The rearrangement links TRBV15 to TRBJ1-5, with D perhaps matching TRBD1 (5 bases). The germline gives CDR1 LNHNV, CDR2 YYDKDF (reference sequence). The length of the CDR3 is 13 residues. Deletions cut 0 bases from V and 16 bases from J, with 16 bases between. The CDR3 reads CATSREIATAPHF. The CDR3 DNA sequence: TGTGCCACCAGCAGAGAGATCGCGACAGCCCCCCATTTT.

The rearrangement links TRBV28 to TRBJ2-1; no clear D. Looked up from germline, CDR1 is MDHEN and CDR2 is SYDVKM. Trimming left V 4 bases short and J 2 bases short, with 12 bases between. The CDR3 is 15 residues long. The CDR3 sequence: CASSSHELPYNEQFF. CDR3 sequence (DNA): TGTGCCAGCAGTTCGCACGAACTGCCCTACAATGAGCAGTTCTTC.

J is TRBJ1-2 and V is TRBV4-1; TRBD1 matches 11 bases. The J segment lost 6 bases and the V segment lost 2 bases, leaving 5 bases of the junction unmatched. The CDR3 has 15 amino acids. In germline, CDR1 is MGHRA, CDR2 YSYEKL. For the CDR3, the DNA is TGCGCCAGCAGCCAATTGGACAGGGGGCGAAATGGCTACACCTTC. Its translation is CASSQLDRGRNGYTF.

The V call is TRBV7-9, the J call TRBJ1-1; 8 nucleotides align to TRBD1. Germline V gene sequence: CDR1 SEHNR, CDR2 FQNEAQ (reference sequence). The CDR3 length is 12 residues. The V and J ends lost 5 bases and 4 bases, in that order; junction bases with no gene match: 0. In DNA, the CDR3 is TGTGCCAGCAGCACAGGGGGCACTGAAGCTTTCTTT. It translates to CASSTGGTEAFF.

The V gene is TRBV7-9, the J gene TRBJ1-5, with a possible D match to TRBD1 (6 bases). This CDR3 is 17 amino acids long. V was cut by 5 bases and J by 3 bases, with 20 bases left in between. The V gene's germline CDR1 is SEHNR and CDR2 FQNEAQ (reference sequence). The CDR3 region has the DNA TGTGCCAGCAGCCCGGGTTACCGCGGGGGCCTCAATCAGCCCCAGCATTTT. Encoded protein: CASSPGYRGGLNQPQHF.

In nucleotides, the CDR3 is TGCGCCAGCAGCCAAGGGGCTAGCGGGGTATACAATGAGCAGTTCTTC. Amino acid sequence: CASSQGASGVYNEQFF. This chain links TRBV4-1 with TRBJ2-1; 9 bases match TRBD2. V lost 1 base to trimming and J lost 4 bases; unmatched junction nucleotides: 5. Germline values: CDR1 MGHRA, CDR2 YSYEKL. The CDR3 spans 16 residues.

The chain recombines TRBV25-1 with TRBJ2-1; D is perhaps TRBD2 (5 bases). The CDR3 consists of 15 residues. V was cut by 1 base and J by 4 bases, with 11 bases left in between. Germline V lookup: CDR1 MGHDK, CDR2 SYGVNS. CDR3 coding DNA: TGTGCCAGCAGTGAATTGGAGGCCGTGTACAATGAGCAGTTCTTC. The encoded protein is CASSELEAVYNEQFF.

This chain connects TRBV7-9 to TRBJ2-7; tentative D call: TRBD1 (5 bases). Germline CDR1 and CDR2: SEHNR and FQNEAQ (reference sequence). This CDR3 contains 13 residues. V was shortened by 8 bases and J by 2 bases, with 13 bases between the two germline ends. CDR3 region: CASQGIETYEQYF. The CDR3 coding sequence is TGTGCCAGCCAGGGCATCGAAACCTACGAGCAGTACTTC.

This chain connects TRBV4-2 to TRBJ2-3; a possible D gene is TRBD1 (6 bases). The CDR3 sequence is 15 residues long. V was pared by 2 bases and J by 6 bases, with 15 bases between. CDR1 is LGHNA, CDR2 YNFKEQ, per germline. CDR3 amino acids: CASSQRSGQFDTQYF. The CDR3, as DNA: TGTGCCAGCAGCCAACGATCCGGACAGTTCGATACGCAGTATTTT.

Concerning this clone itself: The germline gene is not matched at one end of the junction; a read error may be the cause. The chain recombines TRBV28 with TRBJ1-3; 8 bases align to TRBD1. Germline V gene data show CDR1 as MDHEN and CDR2 as SYDVKM. This CDR3 has 14 residues. The DNA for the CDR3 is TGTGCCAGCAGTTCCCCCCCTTTGGACAGGGATCTCCATTTT. This gives the protein CASSSPPLDRDLHF.

Here the CDR3 reads CASSELAWATNEKLFF. The CDR3 region has the DNA TGTGCCAGCAGTGAATTAGCATGGGCAACTAATGAAAAACTGTTTTTT. The chain is built from TRBV2 and TRBJ1-4, with D unclear. This CDR3 spans 16 amino acids. V was pared by 2 bases and J by 0 bases, with 10 bases between. Per germline, CDR1 SNHLY and CDR2 FYNNEI.

V gene TRBV4-1 combines with J gene TRBJ1-1; no firm D call. Per germline, CDR1 MGHRA and CDR2 YSYEKL. V lost 4 bases and J 1 base, leaving 13 bases between the germline ends. The CDR3 consists of 15 residues. Written as DNA, the CDR3 is TGCGCCAGCAGCCCCAAGAATCAGGAGAACACTGAAGCTTTCTTT. The encoded protein is CASSPKNQENTEAFF.

This chain joins TRBV7-9 and TRBJ1-2; D is ambiguous. V was trimmed by 4 bases and J by 2 bases, leaving 8 bases between them. The CDR3 totals 13 residues. Germline loops: CDR1 SEHNR, CDR2 FQNEAQ (reference sequence). The CDR3 DNA is TGTGCCAGCAGCTCCGGGATAAACTATGGCTACACCTTC. This gives the protein CASSSGINYGYTF.

The chain is built from TRBV7-9 and TRBJ1-1, with unresolved D. The length of the CDR3 is 16 residues. V gave up 3 bases and J gave up 1 base, with 15 bases separating them. The V gene's germline CDR1 is SEHNR and CDR2 FQNEAQ (reference sequence). CDR3 loop: CASSLTGGRGNTEAFF. In DNA form, the CDR3 reads TGTGCCAGCAGCTTGACTGGAGGGCGCGGGAACACTGAAGCTTTCTTT.

The V call is TRBV10-3, the J call TRBJ1-6; D is uncertain. Per the germline V gene, CDR1 is ENHRY and CDR2 is SYGVKD. The CDR3 spans 15 residues. V lost 0 bases and J lost 10, with 13 bases in between. CDR3 protein: CAISESEATRSPLHF. The DNA of the CDR3 is TGTGCCATCAGTGAGTCTGAGGCGACGAGGTCACCCCTCCACTTT.

This rearrangement joins TRBV4-1 to TRBJ1-2; possible D gene TRBD1, 5 bases. V lost 1 base and J lost 2, with 8 bases in between. Germline CDR1 is MGHRA and CDR2 is YSYEKL. CDR3 size: 14 residues. The CDR3 DNA is TGCGCCAGCAGCCAAGTTGGGGGGAACTATGGCTACACCTTC. It encodes CASSQVGGNYGYTF.